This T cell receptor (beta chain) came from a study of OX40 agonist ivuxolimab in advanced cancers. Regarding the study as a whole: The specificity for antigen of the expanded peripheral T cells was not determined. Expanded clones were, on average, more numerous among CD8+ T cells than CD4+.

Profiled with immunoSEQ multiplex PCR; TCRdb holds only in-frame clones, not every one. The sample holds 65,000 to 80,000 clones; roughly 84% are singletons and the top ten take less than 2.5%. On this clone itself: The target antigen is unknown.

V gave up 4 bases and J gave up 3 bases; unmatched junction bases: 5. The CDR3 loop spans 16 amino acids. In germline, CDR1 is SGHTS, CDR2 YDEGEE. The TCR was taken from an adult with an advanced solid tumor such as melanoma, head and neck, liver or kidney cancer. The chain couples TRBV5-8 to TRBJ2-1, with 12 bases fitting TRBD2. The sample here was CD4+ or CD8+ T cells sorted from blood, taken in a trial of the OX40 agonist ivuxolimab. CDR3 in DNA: TGTGCCAGCAGCCTAGGACTAGCGGGGAACTACAATGAGCAGTTCTTC. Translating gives CASSLGLAGNYNEQFF.